This is a list of T cell receptor beta chains from one sample in a study of blood T cells in healthy people across ages. TCRdb reprocessed the 5' RACE reads with MiXCR, giving one entry per CDR3 protein. The sample includes some 560,000 distinct CDR3 sequences, over 25% of them seen just once. The sample was also reused in another study, on T cells of mothers and their children.

The sequencing input was blood. The receptors derive from a boy aged 2 to 10 in good health. Each CDR3 is given with its conserved first and last residue. D genes are given only for firm matches. A row's size may be missing; if present it is once, few, many or a size class.

abundance	d_gene	v_gene	j_gene	CDR3nt	CDR3aa
.	TRBD1	TRBV11-2	TRBJ1-4	TGTGCCAGCAGCTTAGGTGGGACAGGGCAGGAAAAACTGTTTTTT	CASSLGGTGQEKLFF
few	TRBD2	TRBV19	TRBJ2-3	TGTGCCAGTAGTAACCAAGCGGGGCCCACAGATACGCAGTATTTT	CASSNQAGPTDTQYF
.	.	TRBV12-3/TRBV12-4	TRBJ1-1	TGTGCCAGCAGTTTAGTATCGGAAGCTTTCTTT	CASSLVSEAFF
.	TRBD2	TRBV29-1	TRBJ2-1	TGCAGCGTCCAGGCTAGCGGGAGGCCTAATGAGCAGTTCTTC	CSVQASGRPNEQFF
few	TRBD1	TRBV9	TRBJ2-6	TGTGCCAGCAGCGTAGCTGGGGACAGGGAAGAATCTGGGGCCAACGTCCTGACTTTC	CASSVAGDREESGANVLTF
few	TRBD1	TRBV6-1	TRBJ2-7	TGTGCCAGCAGCCGACAGGGGGCCAGGTACGAGCAGTACTTC	CASSRQGARYEQYF
.	.	TRBV7-9	TRBJ2-7	TGTGCCAGCAGCTTAGAGGACTCCTGGTACGAGCAGTACTTC	CASSLEDSWYEQYF
.	.	TRBV5-5	TRBJ1-1	TGTGCCAGCAGCCGCCCGGGGATGGAAGCTTTCTTT	CASSRPGMEAFF
.	TRBD1	TRBV6-1	TRBJ2-7	TGTGCCAGCAGTTCCGGGACAGTAGCCTACGAGCAGTACTTC	CASSSGTVAYEQYF
few	.	TRBV29-1	TRBJ1-5	TGCAGCGTTGATTTGGGGGGAGTTAATCAGCCCCAGCATTTT	CSVDLGGVNQPQHF
.	TRBD2	TRBV3-1	TRBJ2-1	TGTGCCAGCAGCCAACGGGGGGGTGGTGAGCAGTTCTTC	CASSQRGGGEQFF
.	TRBD2	TRBV7-8	TRBJ2-7	TGTGCCAGCAGCTTAGGAGCGGGAGGGAATTACGAGCAGTACTTC	CASSLGAGGNYEQYF
.	TRBD2	TRBV6-2/TRBV6-3	TRBJ2-5	TGTGCCAGCAGCTCCCCTAGCGGGGGGAGTGAGACCCAGTACTTC	CASSSPSGGSETQYF
.	.	TRBV13	TRBJ2-2	TGTGCCAGCACCCTGGGGACCGGGGAGCTGTTTTTT	CASTLGTGELFF
.	.	TRBV5-1	TRBJ2-7	TGCGCCAGCAGCTTAATCGCAGGGACCTCCTACGAGCAGTACTTC	CASSLIAGTSYEQYF
many	.	TRBV5-8	TRBJ1-2	TGTGCCAGCAGCGTCACAGGGAACTATGGCTACACCTTC	CASSVTGNYGYTF
few	.	TRBV11-1	TRBJ2-1	TGTGCCAGCGGCGCCAGGACAGTGAGCGTGGGGAGGGCCTCGGAATATAAGTTGAATGAGCAGTTCTTC	CASGARTVSVGRASEYKLNEQFF
.	TRBD2	TRBV9	TRBJ2-1	TGTGCCAGCAGTATCGGGGGGGCCTACAATGAGCAGTTCTTC	CASSIGGAYNEQFF
.	TRBD2	TRBV12-3/TRBV12-4	TRBJ2-1	TGTGCCAGCACCAGGACTAGCAACAATGAGCAGTTCTTC	CASTRTSNNEQFF
.	.	TRBV20-1	TRBJ2-3	TGCAGTGTTTATACCCCACAGGGACCCCGCACAGATACGCAGTATTTT	CSVYTPQGPRTDTQYF
few	.	TRBV30	TRBJ1-2	TGTGCCTGGAGTCGGGGGGGCTATGGCTACACCTTC	CAWSRGGYGYTF
.	TRBD1	TRBV29-1	TRBJ2-5	TGCAGCGTTGTGGGACAGGGGGGATTTACGGAGACCCAGTACTTC	CSVVGQGGFTETQYF
.	.	TRBV27	TRBJ2-2	TGTGCCAGCAGTTTACGGGGGCTGGGCACCGGGGAGCTGTTTTTT	CASSLRGLGTGELFF
few	.	TRBV7-6	TRBJ2-1	TGTGCCAGCCTCCGCTCGGGGGGCCTCAGCGATGAGCAGTTCTTC	CASLRSGGLSDEQFF
.	.	TRBV7-9	TRBJ2-2	TGTGCCAGCAGCCCCCGCGCCACCGGGGAGCTGTTTTTT	CASSPRATGELFF
.	TRBD2	TRBV3-1	TRBJ2-7	TGTGCCAGCAGCCGGCTGGCCCCCCGGGGGGGCGGTTCCAACGAGCAGTACTTC	CASSRLAPRGGGSNEQYF
few	.	TRBV7-2	TRBJ2-6	TGTGCCAGCAGCTCCCGGGGCCACAGCTCATCCTCTGGGGCCAACGTCCTGACTTTC	CASSSRGHSSSSGANVLTF
.	TRBD1	TRBV27	TRBJ2-5	TGTGCCAGCAGTACCCGGACAGGGGAGGAGCAGTACTTC	CASSTRTGEEQYF
few	.	TRBV20-1	TRBJ1-2	TGCAGTGCTAGAAGTAGAAACAGGGAGTCGCATGGCTACACCTTC	CSARSRNRESHGYTF
.	.	TRBV20-1	TRBJ2-1	TGCAGTGCTAGGCGGGCTAGCGCTGGTGATGAGCAGTTCTTC	CSARRASAGDEQFF
few	TRBD2	TRBV6-5	TRBJ2-1	TGTGCCAGCGGAAAACGAGGGGGACTAGTTGTCGATGAGCAGTTCTTC	CASGKRGGLVVDEQFF
.	.	TRBV27	TRBJ2-1	TGTGCCAGCAGTTTCGTAGGGGCGAGGTATGAGCAGTTCTTC	CASSFVGARYEQFF
few	TRBD1	TRBV27	TRBJ1-4	TGTGCCAGCAGTGCCCCCGGGACAGGGCGTGAAAAACTGTTTTTT	CASSAPGTGREKLFF
few	.	TRBV28	TRBJ2-2	TGTGCCAGCAGTTTACCTTCAATCGGGGAGCTGTTTTTT	CASSLPSIGELFF
.	.	TRBV4-3	TRBJ2-6	TGCGCCAGCAGCCAAGCGGGGGACAGATTCGTCGCTGGGGCCAACGTCCTGACTTTC	CASSQAGDRFVAGANVLTF
.	.	TRBV3-1	TRBJ1-1	TGTGCCAGCAGCCAAGGATCAAGGGTTGAAGCTTTCTTT	CASSQGSRVEAFF
.	.	TRBV7-3	TRBJ2-1	TGTGCCAGCAGCCGAACGGCTCTCCAGAATGAGCAGTTCTTC	CASSRTALQNEQFF
.	.	TRBV2	TRBJ2-5	TGTGCCAGCAGTGAAGGGGGGTACCAAGAGACCCAGTACTTC	CASSEGGYQETQYF
few	TRBD1	TRBV4-1	TRBJ1-2	TGCGCCAGCAGCCAGGTCTCACAACCACGGGACAGGGGGAATGGCTACACCTTC	CASSQVSQPRDRGNGYTF
.	.	TRBV20-1	TRBJ1-2	TGCAGTGCACAACCTACGCCCTTAAACTATGGCTACACCTTC	CSAQPTPLNYGYTF
many	.	TRBV6-5	TRBJ1-1	TGTGCCAGCAGGCGGGATTTGAACACTGAAGCTTTCTTT	CASRRDLNTEAFF
few	.	TRBV7-9	TRBJ2-7	TGTGCCAGCAGCCCTACTATGGGGGCCTCCTACGAGCAGTACTTC	CASSPTMGASYEQYF
.	TRBD1	TRBV30	TRBJ1-4	TGTGCCTGGAGTACAGGGGGAAAACTGTTTTTT	CAWSTGGKLFF
.	TRBD1	TRBV7-6	TRBJ1-2	TGTGCCAGCAGCTTAGCAGGGGGACAGGGGAGCTACACCTTC	CASSLAGGQGSYTF
many	.	TRBV3-1	TRBJ2-6	TGTGCCAGCAGCCAAGACGAGGGGACCGGGGCCAACGTCCTGACTTTC	CASSQDEGTGANVLTF
.	TRBD1	TRBV9	TRBJ1-5	TGTGCCAGCAGCGTAGAGCAGGGGGGTCAGCCCCAGCATTTT	CASSVEQGGQPQHF
few	.	TRBV2	TRBJ2-5	TGTGCCAGGGGGGGACAGTTCCAAGAGACCCAGTACTTC	CARGGQFQETQYF
.	TRBD2	TRBV2	TRBJ2-1	TGTGCCAGTACCGCTAGCGGGAATGAGCAGTTCTTC	CASTASGNEQFF
few	.	TRBV4-2	TRBJ1-3	TGTGCCAGCAGCCAAGGGGTCACCATATATTTT	CASSQGVTIYF
few	.	TRBV12-3/TRBV12-4	TRBJ2-1	TGTGCCAGCAGTTTAAGGGTCCGCAATGAGCAGTTCTTC	CASSLRVRNEQFF
few	TRBD2	TRBV29-1	TRBJ2-1	TGCAGCGCCGGGACTAGCGGCTACAATGAGCAGTTCTTC	CSAGTSGYNEQFF
many	TRBD2	TRBV4-2	TRBJ2-7	TGTGCCAGCAGCCAAGAACGGACTAGCGGGAACTACGAGCAGTACTTC	CASSQERTSGNYEQYF
.	TRBD1	TRBV7-3	TRBJ1-6	TGTGCCAGCAGCTTAAGGGGACAGGGGGGTTCACCCCTCCACTTT	CASSLRGQGGSPLHF
few	TRBD2	TRBV12-5	TRBJ2-7	TGTGCTAGTGGCTTCACCCTTAATCCGGGACTAGCGGCCTACGAGCAGTACTTC	CASGFTLNPGLAAYEQYF